One sample yielded the 30 T cell receptor beta chains listed below, sequenced in a study of Ad26.COV2.S vaccination and SARS-CoV-2 variants. Here immunoSEQ multiplex PCR was the method, and the copy in TCRdb shows in-frame clones only, minus some. The data hold about 410,000 clones, with approximately 90% observed a single time. The treatment was: about 20 received Ad26.COV2.S at low or high dose, single or two shots; roughly five received placebo; per-sample allocation not given. Sample collection was performed on day 63 after the first vaccine or placebo injection. The specimen comprised peripheral blood, sampled in a trial of Ad26.COV2.S vaccine versus placebo. The receptors were sampled from a person aged 18-65 years who received the Ad26.COV2.S COVID-19 vaccine or a placebo.

The chain recombines TRBV10-3 with TRBJ2-2; 9 bases match TRBD2. Germline V gene data show CDR1 as ENHRY and CDR2 as SYGVKD. This CDR3 has 16 amino acids. Trimming cost V 6 bases and J 5 bases; bases outside gene matches: 10. CDR3 bases: TGTGCCATCAGGGGAGGCAGCGGGGGGCAAACCGGGGAGCTGTTTTTT. Translating gives CAIRGGSGGQTGELFF.

CDR3 loop: CASSLSAGLTDTQYF. The CDR3 nucleotides read TGTGCCAGCAGCTTATCTGCGGGGCTCACAGATACGCAGTATTTT. The chain couples TRBV7-2 to TRBJ2-3, with D perhaps matching TRBD2 (6 bases). The germline V gene has CDR1 SGHTA and CDR2 FQGNSA. V was cut by 2 bases and J by 2 bases, with 11 bases left in between. This CDR3 has 15 amino acids.

The chain uses TRBV6-1 and TRBJ1-6; D uncertain. The ends were cut back, 3 bases at V and 3 bases at J, with 9 bases in the middle. The CDR3 runs 15 residues. Per the germline V gene, CDR1 is MNHNS and CDR2 is SASEGT. The CDR3 nucleotides are TGTGCCAGCAGTGATGGACGGAACTATAATTCACCCCTCCACTTT. Encoded protein: CASSDGRNYNSPLHF.

The chain has TRBV3-1 (or the pseudogene TRBV3-2) and TRBJ1-1; possible D gene TRBD1, 5 bases. This CDR3 region has 14 residues. The V gene's germline CDR1 is LGHDT and CDR2 YNNKEL (reference sequence). V was clipped by 2 bases and J by 1 base, with 8 bases between them. This CDR3 reads CASSQFTGNTEAFF. The CDR3 DNA is TGTGCCAGCAGCCAATTTACAGGGAACACTGAAGCTTTCTTT.

The table lists this clone with a few counts. V usage is TRBV19 and J usage is TRBJ2-3; tentatively, D is TRBD1 (6 bases). The germline V gene has CDR1 LNHDA and CDR2 SQIVND (reference sequence). This CDR3 comprises 18 residues. Between the trimmed V and J ends, which lost 5 bases and 0 bases, there was a span of 21 bases. CDR3 residues: CASSGGEAGHPSTDTQYF. The CDR3 nucleotides are TGTGCCAGTAGTGGGGGCGAAGCCGGCCATCCTAGCACAGATACGCAGTATTTT.

This clone was seen only once. The chain links TRBV30 to TRBJ1-5, with a tentative D call TRBD1 (6 bases). The CDR3 sequence is 17 residues long. From germline, CDR1 is GTSNPN and CDR2 SVGIG (reference sequence). V was shortened by 0 bases and J by 7 bases, with 22 bases between the two germline ends. The CDR3 region has the DNA TGTGCCTGGAGTGTTGGAGGAGGTACCAGGGGTGGACAGCCCCAGCATTTT. Amino acid sequence: CAWSVGGGTRGGQPQHF.

The chain uses TRBV30 and TRBJ1-5; D not resolved. The CDR3 extends over 15 amino acids. The V and J ends lost 4 bases and 1 base respectively, with 14 bases between them. Germline loops: CDR1 GTSNPN, CDR2 SVGIG (reference sequence). Here the CDR3 reads CAWIMVTYSNQPQHF. The CDR3 nucleotides read TGTGCCTGGATAATGGTGACGTACAGCAATCAGCCCCAGCATTTT.

The table lists this clone with a count of one. The J gene is TRBJ1-2, the V gene TRBV14, with D possibly being TRBD1 (5 bases). Trimming pared 4 bases from V and 4 bases from J, leaving 13 bases between. The germline V gene has CDR1 SGHDN and CDR2 FVKESK. The CDR3 length is 14 residues. In DNA, the CDR3 is TGTGCCAGCAGCCCTCTGGGGGTAGCCTATGGCTACACCTTC. Amino acids: CASSPLGVAYGYTF.

This chain links TRBV7-8 with TRBJ2-7; unclear D gene. The V end lost 1 base, the J end lost 7 bases, and 20 bases lay between the germline ends. The CDR3 length is 16 residues. Germline loops: CDR1 SGHVS, CDR2 FQNEAQ. CDR3 sequence reads: CASSLVYRDEGREQYF. DNA of the CDR3: TGTGCCAGCAGCTTAGTGTATAGGGATGAAGGTCGAGAGCAGTACTTC.

J is TRBJ1-3 and V is TRBV12-5, with D unclear. Per the germline V gene, CDR1 is LGHNT and CDR2 is FRNRAP. Deletions cut 2 bases from V and 4 bases from J, with 18 bases between. The CDR3 runs 17 residues. This CDR3 reads CASGLLESWEGGNTIYF. For the CDR3, the DNA is TGTGCTAGTGGTTTGCTGGAAAGCTGGGAAGGCGGAAACACCATATATTTT.

The chain links TRBV5-1 to TRBJ1-1; no firm D call. Between the trimmed V and J ends, which lost 1 base and 1 base, there was a span of 5 bases. The CDR3 contains 13 residues. From germline, CDR1 is SGHRS and CDR2 YFSETQ. CDR3 protein: CASSLLRNTEAFF. The CDR3 nucleotides are TGCGCCAGCAGCTTGTTGAGGAACACTGAAGCTTTCTTT. Based on the CDR3 plus reference TRBV5-1 and TRBJ1-1, the full variable domain is KAGVTQTPRYLIKTRGQQVTLSCSPISGHRSVSWYQQTPGQGLQFLFEYFSETQRNKGNFPGRFSGRQFSNSRSEMNVSTLELGDSALYLCASSLLRNTEAFFGQGTRLTVV.

The chain's CDR3 is CASSLGTGSPYEQYF. CDR3 DNA: TGCGCCAGCAGCTTGGGTACAGGGAGCCCCTACGAGCAGTACTTC. The rearrangement uses TRBV5-1 and TRBJ2-7; maybe TRBD1 (6 bases). The CDR3 totals 15 residues. V was cut by 0 bases and J by 2 bases, with 12 bases left in between. The germline gives CDR1 SGHRS, CDR2 YFSETQ.

The CDR3 coding sequence is TGTGCCAGCTCACCACAGTATTCGGGGGGCGTCGGCACCGGGGAGCTGTTTTTT. Translated: CASSPQYSGGVGTGELFF. The V call is TRBV18, the J call TRBJ2-2; tentative D call: TRBD2 (7 bases). This CDR3 contains 18 residues. The germline CDR1 and CDR2 sequences are KGHSH and LQKENI. The V and J ends lost 1 base and 4 bases respectively, with 19 bases between them.

The chain uses TRBV10-3 and TRBJ2-5, with D maybe TRBD2 (6 bases). V gave up 8 bases and J gave up 1 base, with 14 bases separating them. The CDR3 sequence is 14 residues long. The germline V gene has CDR1 ENHRY and CDR2 SYGVKD. CDR3 bases: TGTGCCATCGCGGGATCTACAAGCCAAGAGACCCAGTACTTC. This sequence encodes CAIAGSTSQETQYF.

The J gene is TRBJ1-3, the V gene TRBV10-2, with D unclear. This CDR3 comprises 13 residues. The ends were cut back, 2 bases at V and 2 bases at J, with 4 bases in the middle. CDR1 and CDR2 (germline): WSHSY, SAAADI. CDR3 coding DNA: TGCGCCAGCAGTGAGGGGGCTGGAAACACCATATATTTT. This gives the protein CASSEGAGNTIYF.

The CDR3 spells CASSINRNNEQFF. In DNA, the CDR3 is TGTGCCAGTAGTATAAACAGGAACAATGAGCAGTTCTTC. The V call is TRBV19, the J call TRBJ2-1; perhaps TRBD1 as D (5 bases). V lost 2 bases and J lost 5, with 7 bases in between. The germline V gene has CDR1 LNHDA and CDR2 SQIVND (reference sequence). The CDR3 totals 13 residues. The variable domain in full, with the rest retrieved from reference TRBV19 and TRBJ2-1, is DGGITQSPKYLFRKEGQNVTLSCEQNLNHDAMYWYRQDPGQGLRLIYYSQIVNDFQKGDIAEGYSVSREKKESFPLTVTSAQKNPTAFYLCASSINRNNEQFFGPGTRLTVL.

CDR3 bases: TGCGCCAGCAGCGATCAGACAGGGGGCTTTGAAAAACTGTTTTTT. Translating gives CASSDQTGGFEKLFF. The V gene is TRBV5-1, the J gene TRBJ1-4; 10 bases are a match to TRBD1. V was pared by 4 bases and J by 7 bases, with 7 bases of the junction left unmatched. Germline V gene lookup returns CDR1 SGHRS and CDR2 YFSETQ. This CDR3 is 15 amino acids long.

The chain carries TRBV21-1 and TRBJ1-5; the table gives TRBD1 as D, unverified against the DNA. TRBV21-1 is tagged as a pseudogene. This CDR3 region has 18 residues. The chain's CDR3 is CASSKTPAGAAVNQPQHF. The CDR3, as DNA: TGTGCCAGCAGCAAAACGCCAGCAGGGGCGGCAGTAAATCAGCCCCAGCATTTT.

The chain uses TRBV5-6 and TRBJ1-5; D is undetermined. CDR1 and CDR2 (germline): SGHDT, YYEEEE. The CDR3 length is 15 residues. The V end was cut by 0 bases, the J end by 0 bases, with 7 bases between. CDR3: CASSLGAYSNQPQHF. The CDR3 DNA is TGTGCCAGCAGCTTGGGGGCCTATAGCAATCAGCCCCAGCATTTT.

V gene TRBV12-3 or TRBV12-4 combines with J gene TRBJ1-1; D perhaps matches TRBD1 (5 bases). V was pared by 5 bases and J by 2 bases, with 9 bases between. There are 13 residues in the CDR3. The CDR3 is CASSRQRNTEAFF. CDR3 nucleotides: TGTGCCAGCAGTAGACAGCGAAACACTGAAGCTTTCTTT.

This clone was seen once. The rearrangement uses TRBV2 and TRBJ1-4, with D perhaps matching TRBD1 (6 bases). Trimming pared 6 bases from V and 0 bases from J, leaving 11 bases between. The CDR3 contains 15 residues. The germline V gene has CDR1 SNHLY and CDR2 FYNNEI. The DNA of the CDR3 is TGTGCCAGCAGCGCCACAGGGACAACTAATGAAAAACTGTTTTTT. It translates to CASSATGTTNEKLFF. Supplemented by reference TRBV2 and TRBJ1-4, the full variable domain reads EPEVTQTPSHQVTQMGQEVILRCVPISNHLYFYWYRQILGQKVEFLVSFYNNEISEKSEIFDDQFSVERPDGSNFTLKIRSTKLEDSAMYFCASSATGTTNEKLFFGSGTQLSVL.

The chain is built from TRBV2 and TRBJ2-3; a weak D match, TRBD1 (6 bases). The CDR3 spans 14 residues. CDR1 and CDR2 from the germline V gene are SNHLY and FYNNEI. CDR3 protein: CVLRRQGFADTQYF. For the CDR3, the DNA is TGTGTTCTTCGACGTCAGGGGTTCGCAGATACGCAGTATTTT.

The chain has TRBV27 and TRBJ2-7; the D is unclear. CDR1 is MNHEY and CDR2 is SMNVEV in the germline V gene (reference sequence). V dropped 2 bases and J dropped 2 bases, with 10 bases sitting between them. CDR3 length equals 14 residues. The CDR3 bases are TGTGCCAGCAGTTTACAGAGGAATACCTACGAGCAGTACTTC. Its translation: CASSLQRNTYEQYF.

The chain is built from TRBV15 and TRBJ1-4; 8 bases map to TRBD1. Trimming removed 9 bases from V and 11 bases from J; junction bases left unmatched: 14. This CDR3 contains 14 residues. Germline V lookup: CDR1 LNHNV, CDR2 YYDKDF (reference sequence). CDR3 DNA: TGTGCCACAGACGGGACAGGAGGATGGGGGAAACTGTTTTTT. It yields the protein CATDGTGGWGKLFF.

The chain has TRBV5-4 and TRBJ1-6; D gene ambiguous. The V and J ends lost 1 base and 11 bases respectively, with 13 bases between them. The CDR3 has 14 residues. Germline V gives CDR1 SGHNT, CDR2 YYREEE (reference sequence). The CDR3 sequence is CASSLSQAFTPLHF. CDR3 DNA: TGTGCCAGCAGCTTGAGCCAGGCCTTTACACCCCTCCACTTT.

This chain uses TRBV6-5 with TRBJ1-5; 8 bases fit TRBD1. V lost 5 bases and J lost 10; bases outside the gene matches: 10. The CDR3 is made up of 14 amino acids. The V gene's germline CDR1 is MNHEY and CDR2 SVGAGI. Here the CDR3 DNA reads TGTGCCAGCAGTATCCGGGACAGGCGTTCACCCCAGCATTTT. Protein: CASSIRDRRSPQHF.

The gene calls are TRBV7-9 and TRBJ2-3; 11 bases align to TRBD1. V trimming: 4 bases; J trimming: 4 bases; junction bases outside the gene matches: 13. Germline-derived CDR1 and CDR2 are SEHNR and FQNEAQ (reference sequence). This CDR3 is 18 amino acids long. CDR3 bases: TGTGCCAGCAGCTCCGGGACAGGGGGAAGTGGATTACCAGATACGCAGTATTTT. The encoded protein is CASSSGTGGSGLPDTQYF.

This chain uses TRBV7-2 with TRBJ2-1; D is unresolved. Germline assignment: CDR1 SGHTA and CDR2 FQGNSA. This CDR3 has 14 residues. Deletions cut 3 bases from V and 3 bases from J, with 9 bases between. CDR3 DNA sequence: TGTGCCAGCAGCTTGGACGCCAACTACAATGAGCAGTTCTTC. This codes for CASSLDANYNEQFF.

The J gene is TRBJ1-2, the V gene TRBV2; 7 bases are a match to TRBD1. The trim removed 4 bases at V and 8 bases at J, leaving 4 bases unmatched. CDR3 length equals 12 residues. CDR1 and CDR2 (germline): SNHLY, FYNNEI. The CDR3 reads CASSAQGGGYTF. The CDR3 nucleotides are TGTGCCAGCAGTGCCCAGGGGGGAGGCTACACCTTC.

This chain joins TRBV7-9 and TRBJ2-7; 9 nucleotides align to TRBD1. The J segment lost 5 bases and the V segment lost 9 bases, leaving 14 bases of the junction unmatched. Germline loops: CDR1 SEHNR, CDR2 FQNEAQ (reference sequence). This CDR3 spans 15 amino acids. The CDR3 loop reads CASRNPGQGVDEQYF. In DNA, the CDR3 is TGTGCCAGTCGCAACCCGGGACAGGGAGTCGACGAGCAGTACTTC. Full variable domain (missing parts from reference TRBV7-9 and TRBJ2-7): DTGVSQNPRHKITKRGQNVTFRCDPISEHNRLYWYRQTLGQGPEFLTYFQNEAQLEKSRLLSDRFSAERPKGSFSTLEIQRTEQGDSAMYLCASRNPGQGVDEQYFGPGTRLTVT.